These 22 T cell receptor beta chains were sequenced from one sample in a study of cytomegalovirus exposure and HLA in healthy donors. Researchers ran the PCR with 60 Vbeta and 13 Jbeta primers. Assay used: immunoSEQ multiplex PCR; TCRdb lists only in-frame clones, some missing. The sample spans roughly 200,000 clones; the ten largest clones claim 0.95% to 1.3%. The specimen sequenced was PBMCs. These receptors came from a girl aged 2 to 10 in good health and CMV-seropositive.

The chain carries TRBV29-1 and TRBJ1-4, with 9 bases lining up with TRBD1. CDR1 is SQVTM and CDR2 is ANQGSEA in the germline V gene. This CDR3 contains 15 residues. After removal of 1 base from V and 8 bases from J, the junction contained 8 bases not matched to a gene. The DNA for the CDR3 is TGCAGCGTTGAAGGTATAAGGGACAGGGACGAAAAACTGTTTTTT. This encodes CSVEGIRDRDEKLFF.

On this clone: The same CDR3 can be traced to other DNA sequences in this sample. CDR3 DNA: TGCGCCAGCAGCTCCGGACAGGGGGCGTACGAGCAGTACTTC. It yields the protein CASSSGQGAYEQYF. The chain carries TRBV5-1 and TRBJ2-7; TRBD1 aligns across 11 bases. The CDR3 runs 14 residues. With 3 bases clipped from V and 4 bases from J, the junction kept 3 bases outside the gene matches. Looked up from germline, CDR1 is SGHRS and CDR2 is YFSETQ.

The chain uses TRBV5-1 and TRBJ2-5, with 13 nucleotides matching TRBD2. This CDR3 has 14 amino acids. Unmatched junction bases numbered 8, after V lost 5 bases and J lost 10 bases. From germline, CDR1 is SGHRS and CDR2 YFSETQ. DNA for the CDR3: TGCGCCAGCAGGCTCGGGACTAGCGGGAACCACCAGTACTTC. It codes for CASRLGTSGNHQYF.

The chain has TRBV5-1 and TRBJ2-7, with 12 bases lining up with TRBD1. This CDR3 is 16 amino acids long. V gave up 0 bases and J gave up 4 bases; unmatched junction bases: 5. CDR1 SGHRS and CDR2 YFSETQ come from the germline V gene. The CDR3 region is CASSLEGTGGGYEQYF. DNA of the CDR3: TGCGCCAGCAGCTTGGAGGGGACAGGGGGCGGATACGAGCAGTACTTC. The variable domain in full, completed from reference TRBV5-1 and TRBJ2-7, reads KAGVTQTPRYLIKTRGQQVTLSCSPISGHRSVSWYQQTPGQGLQFLFEYFSETQRNKGNFPGRFSGRQFSNSRSEMNVSTLELGDSALYLCASSLEGTGGGYEQYFGPGTRLTVT.

The rearrangement links TRBV7-9 to TRBJ2-7; 10 bases are a match to TRBD2. The CDR3 length is 15 residues. The trim removed 5 bases at V and 5 bases at J, leaving 9 bases unmatched. The germline V gene has CDR1 SEHNR and CDR2 FQNEAQ (reference sequence). CDR3 coding DNA: TGTGCCAGCAGCGGGGGGCCGGGACTAGCGCACGAGCAGTACTTC. Translated, it gives CASSGGPGLAHEQYF.

The chain couples TRBV11-2 to TRBJ1-5; 8 nucleotides align to TRBD1. The V and J ends lost 6 bases and 0 bases, in that order; junction bases with no gene match: 13. The CDR3 covers 18 residues. Germline V lookup: CDR1 SGHAT, CDR2 FQNNGV. The CDR3 is CASSYKTGELGSNQPQHF. CDR3 nucleotides: TGTGCCAGCAGTTATAAGACAGGGGAGTTAGGTAGCAATCAGCCCCAGCATTTT.

The J gene is TRBJ2-7, the V gene TRBV5-1, with D perhaps matching TRBD2 (6 bases). The CDR3 loop spans 13 amino acids. From germline, CDR1 is SGHRS and CDR2 YFSETQ. The V end was cut by 7 bases, the J end by 4 bases, with 15 bases between. The DNA for the CDR3 is TGCGCCAGCTCCCTGGGACTCACATACGAGCAGTACTTC. It translates to CASSLGLTYEQYF.

The CDR3 is CASSQDLAGEVYEQYF. The CDR3 DNA sequence: TGTGCCAGCAGCCAAGATCTAGCGGGAGAGGTATACGAGCAGTACTTC. This chain joins TRBV4-2 and TRBJ2-7; 10 bases agree with TRBD2. The CDR3 runs to 16 residues. Per the germline V gene, CDR1 is LGHNA and CDR2 is YNFKEQ. V lost 0 bases to trimming and J lost 4 bases; unmatched junction nucleotides: 6.

This chain connects TRBV5-1 to TRBJ2-1; perhaps TRBD2 as D (5 bases). Trimming took off 3 bases at V and 9 bases at J, with 16 bases between the two ends. The CDR3 runs to 14 residues. Looked up from germline, CDR1 is SGHRS and CDR2 is YFSETQ. In DNA form, the CDR3 reads TGCGCCAGCAGCTCGCCTTGGGAGTCCAGTGAGCAGTTCTTC. This translates into CASSSPWESSEQFF.

The chain has TRBV7-3 and TRBJ2-3, with TRBD2 matching over 14 bases. With V trimmed by 2 bases and J by 3 bases, 7 bases remained unmatched. The CDR3 sequence is 18 residues long. The germline V gene encodes CDR1 SGHTA and CDR2 FQGTGA. The CDR3 DNA reads as TGTGCCAGCAGCTTACCCCTGGGACTAGCGGGAGAAACAGATACGCAGTATTTT. Its protein is CASSLPLGLAGETDTQYF.

The V and J genes are TRBV10-3 and TRBJ2-1; a possible D gene is TRBD1 (5 bases). The V gene's germline CDR1 is ENHRY and CDR2 SYGVKD. Trimming cost V 8 bases and J 3 bases, with 14 bases left between them. The CDR3 runs 14 residues. DNA of the CDR3: TGTGCCATCGGGGCCCACCCGAGCTACAATGAGCAGTTCTTC. Translation: CAIGAHPSYNEQFF.

This rearrangement joins TRBV5-1 to TRBJ1-1; 10 bases agree with TRBD1. Germline CDR1 and CDR2: SGHRS and YFSETQ. CDR3 size: 14 residues. With V trimmed by 3 bases and J by 1 base, 0 bases remained unmatched. The CDR3: CASSWDRGNTEAFF. In nucleotides, the CDR3 is TGCGCCAGCAGCTGGGACAGGGGGAACACTGAAGCTTTCTTT.

V and J are TRBV5-1 and TRBJ2-3; 12 positions agree with TRBD2. V shed 3 bases, J shed 6 bases, and the junction held 8 bases outside the gene matches. Germline CDR1 SGHRS, CDR2 YFSETQ. This CDR3 has 16 amino acids. This CDR3 reads CASSSGLAGLPDTQYF. Here the CDR3 DNA reads TGCGCCAGCAGCTCTGGACTAGCGGGACTTCCGGATACGCAGTATTTT. Full variable domain (rest looked up from reference TRBV5-1 and TRBJ2-3): KAGVTQTPRYLIKTRGQQVTLSCSPISGHRSVSWYQQTPGQGLQFLFEYFSETQRNKGNFPGRFSGRQFSNSRSEMNVSTLELGDSALYLCASSSGLAGLPDTQYFGPGTRLTVL.

The CDR3 reads CASSSGTGRETQYF. The CDR3 DNA is TGCGCCAGCAGCTCGGGGACAGGGCGGGAGACCCAGTACTTC. The chain recombines TRBV5-1 with TRBJ2-5; the match to TRBD1 covers 9 bases. With V trimmed by 3 bases and J by 5 bases, 5 bases remained unmatched. The germline V gene has CDR1 SGHRS and CDR2 YFSETQ. This CDR3 contains 14 residues.

The CDR3 region is CASSHRTGIEKLFF. Here the CDR3 DNA reads TGTGCCAGCAGCCACCGGACAGGAATTGAAAAACTGTTTTTT. The chain employs TRBV13 and TRBJ1-4, with 7 bases matching TRBD1. The junction had 7 bases not matched to a gene; V was cut back by 5 bases and J by 7 bases. Per the germline V gene, CDR1 is PRHDT and CDR2 is FYEKMQ (reference sequence). There are 14 residues in the CDR3.

This chain links TRBV5-1 with TRBJ1-1; 7 nucleotides line up with TRBD1. Germline CDR1 and CDR2: SGHRS and YFSETQ. V trimming: 6 bases; J trimming: 3 bases; junction bases outside the gene matches: 5. This CDR3 has 13 amino acids. CDR3 sequence: CASKEQGDTEAFF. DNA for the CDR3: TGCGCCAGCAAAGAGCAGGGGGACACTGAAGCTTTCTTT. The whole variable domain, filled in from reference TRBV5-1 and TRBJ1-1, reads KAGVTQTPRYLIKTRGQQVTLSCSPISGHRSVSWYQQTPGQGLQFLFEYFSETQRNKGNFPGRFSGRQFSNSRSEMNVSTLELGDSALYLCASKEQGDTEAFFGQGTRLTVV.

This chain joins TRBV28 and TRBJ2-3; 7 bases fit TRBD2. This CDR3 has 16 amino acids. V lost 2 bases, J lost 3 bases, and 8 bases stayed unmatched. Germline V gene data show CDR1 as MDHEN and CDR2 as SYDVKM. CDR3 region: CASSLGAGRVTDTQYF. The CDR3 DNA sequence: TGTGCCAGCAGTTTAGGGGCAGGGAGGGTTACAGATACGCAGTATTTT.

The chain carries TRBV15 and TRBJ1-2; tentatively, D is TRBD1 (6 bases). This CDR3 is built from 16 residues. The ends were cut back, 5 bases at V and 5 bases at J, with 21 bases in the middle. The germline V gene has CDR1 LNHNV and CDR2 YYDKDF (reference sequence). Here the CDR3 DNA reads TGTGCCACCAGCTTCGGAACCGTGGTAGGGGGATATGGCTACACCTTC. This translates into CATSFGTVVGGYGYTF.

The V gene is TRBV4-2, the J gene TRBJ2-6; D is perhaps TRBD1 (6 bases). Trimming stripped 6 bases from V and 0 bases from J, with 15 bases between. Germline V lookup: CDR1 LGHNA, CDR2 YNFKEQ. The CDR3 has 17 residues. The CDR3 sequence is CASSETGLTSGANVLTF. For the CDR3, the DNA is TGTGCCAGCAGTGAGACAGGCCTCACCTCTGGGGCCAACGTCCTGACTTTC.

This chain connects TRBV27 to TRBJ2-1, with 8 bases lining up with TRBD1. The V and J ends lost 6 bases and 7 bases, in that order; junction bases with no gene match: 14. CDR1 and CDR2 from the germline V gene are MNHEY and SMNVEV (reference sequence). CDR3 length: 16 amino acids. CDR3 protein: CASRMNGRGLRNEQFF. For the CDR3, the DNA is TGTGCCAGCAGGATGAACGGCAGGGGGCTTCGTAATGAGCAGTTCTTC.

V is TRBV29-1 and J is TRBJ2-5, with D maybe TRBD2 (6 bases). The germline V gene encodes CDR1 SQVTM and CDR2 ANQGSEA. The CDR3 length is 12 residues. Trimming took off 7 bases at V and 2 bases at J, with 11 bases between the two ends. The CDR3 reads CSAGRGQETQYF. Written as DNA, the CDR3 is TGCAGCGCAGGGCGGGGACAAGAGACCCAGTACTTC.

The chain carries TRBV10-3 and TRBJ2-7; 8 bases map to TRBD2. Per the germline V gene, CDR1 is ENHRY and CDR2 is SYGVKD. The V and J ends lost 7 bases and 4 bases, in that order; junction bases with no gene match: 9. The CDR3 consists of 14 residues. This CDR3 is CAINSGAGGYEQYF. CDR3 nucleotide sequence: TGTGCCATCAATTCCGGGGCGGGGGGTTACGAGCAGTACTTC.